These 15 T cell receptor beta chains were sequenced from one sample in a study of T cells in Graves' hyperthyroidism and ophthalmopathy. It was RNA transcripts that yielded the amplified TCR beta CDR3 regions. First-round RT-PCR targeting the TCR CDR3 was performed with the HTBI primer set. TCRdb used MiXCR to reprocess the multiplex PCR reads, holding one entry per CDR3 protein. The data contain about 840,000 distinct CDR3 sequences, 35% to 45% of them singletons. Material for sequencing was blood. The receptors stem from a man younger than 30 with Graves' hyperthyroidism.

This clonotype was counted many times. The chain couples TRBV10-3 to TRBJ2-6, with D tentatively TRBD1 or TRBD2 (5 bases each). The V and J ends lost 4 bases and 4 bases respectively, with 8 bases between them. This CDR3 is built from 14 residues. CDR1 and CDR2 (germline): ENHRY, SYGVKD. The CDR3 region has the DNA TGTGCCATCAGTGTAGGGACCGGGGCCAACGTCCTGACTTTC. Its protein product is CAISVGTGANVLTF.

There are many counts of this clonotype. The chain links TRBV19 to TRBJ1-4; no reliable D call. This CDR3 comprises 14 residues. The germline V gene encodes CDR1 LNHDA and CDR2 SQIVND (reference sequence). The V end was cut by 7 bases, the J end by 0 bases, with 9 bases between. CDR3 DNA: TGTGCCAGTACTCCCGGAACAACTAATGAAAAACTGTTTTTT. Translation gives CASTPGTTNEKLFF.

The table lists this clonotype with a few counts. V and J are TRBV9 and TRBJ1-1, with TRBD1 matching 10 bases. There are 14 residues in the CDR3. The V and J ends lost 5 bases and 4 bases, in that order; junction bases with no gene match: 5. Germline CDR1 and CDR2: SGDLS and YYNGEE. CDR3 in amino acids: CASSSGTGVTEAFF. As DNA, the CDR3 is TGTGCCAGCAGTTCCGGGACAGGGGTCACTGAAGCTTTCTTT.

Of note for this clonotype: This clone may be a read error of a much larger clone one base away. V usage is TRBV7-9 and J usage is TRBJ1-2, with 12 bases matching TRBD1. Per the germline V gene, CDR1 is SEHNR and CDR2 is FQNEAQ (reference sequence). This CDR3 spans 14 amino acids. CDR3 protein: CASSLGTGGFGHTF. CDR3 coding DNA: TGTGCCAGCAGCTTGGGGACAGGGGGCTTTGGCCACACCTTC.

This chain joins TRBV25-1 and TRBJ2-5; no reliable D call. CDR1 and CDR2 (germline): MGHDK, SYGVNS. The CDR3 is made up of 12 amino acids. Trimming took 8 bases from V and 0 from J, leaving 7 bases between them. Here the CDR3 DNA reads TGTGCCAGCGGAACCCACCAAGAGACCCAGTACTTC. Protein product: CASGTHQETQYF.

This sequence joins TRBV7-3 and TRBJ2-5; TRBD2 agrees at 12 bases. The CDR3 length is 17 residues. V shed 4 bases and J 7 bases; nucleotides not matched to a gene: 13. Per germline, CDR1 SGHTA and CDR2 FQGTGA. In nucleotides, the CDR3 is TGTGCCAGCAGCTCCTCTAGCGGGGGGGCGGACGTTGGGACCCAGTACTTC. Amino acid sequence: CASSSSSGGADVGTQYF.

The CDR3 spells CSVGEGFSYEQYF. CDR3 coding DNA: TGCAGCGTTGGGGAGGGCTTCTCCTACGAGCAGTACTTC. V and J are TRBV29-1 and TRBJ2-7; 7 nucleotides line up with TRBD2. CDR3 length: 13 amino acids. V lost 4 bases, J lost 0 bases, and 3 bases stayed unmatched. Germline loops: CDR1 SQVTM, CDR2 ANQGSEA.

The chain is built from TRBV25-1 and TRBJ2-5, with 7 positions matching TRBD1. V lost 5 bases, J lost 9 bases, and 0 bases stayed unmatched. This CDR3 spans 10 amino acids. Germline loops: CDR1 MGHDK, CDR2 SYGVNS. The CDR3 sequence: CASSRGPQYF. DNA of the CDR3: TGTGCCAGCAGTAGGGGGCCCCAGTACTTC.

This clonotype has a handful of counts. This chain links TRBV27 with TRBJ1-1; TRBD1 aligns across 7 bases. The CDR3 has 14 residues. The V segment lost 6 bases and the J segment 1 base; nucleotides outside the gene matches: 5. Germline CDR1 reads MNHEY; CDR2 reads SMNVEV (reference sequence). The CDR3 DNA follows: TGTGCCAGCAGAACAGGGGCCGAGAACACTGAAGCTTTCTTT. Translated, it gives CASRTGAENTEAFF.

This clonotype has only a few counts. The chain carries TRBV6-6 and TRBJ1-2, with D tentatively TRBD1 (6 bases). Between the trimmed V and J ends, which lost 5 bases and 4 bases, there was a span of 14 bases. Looked up from germline, CDR1 is MNHNY and CDR2 is SVGAGI (reference sequence). The CDR3 runs 14 residues. CDR3 amino acids: CASSLDSQGYGYTF. The CDR3 DNA reads as TGTGCCAGCAGTCTGGACAGCCAAGGCTATGGCTACACCTTC.

This clonotype showed up just a few times. CDR3: CASSRTSGPLFQETQYF. In DNA form, the CDR3 reads TGTGCCAGCAGCCGGACTAGCGGGCCGCTCTTCCAAGAGACCCAGTACTTC. The V gene is TRBV7-9, the J gene TRBJ2-5; 11 bases are shared with TRBD2. Germline V gene sequence: CDR1 SEHNR, CDR2 FQNEAQ (reference sequence). J was trimmed by 1 base and V by 5 bases; bases with no gene match: 9. The CDR3 extends over 17 amino acids.

The chain recombines TRBV10-2 with TRBJ1-2, with D perhaps TRBD1 (5 bases). Trimming took 6 bases from V and 8 from J, leaving 7 bases between them. The CDR3 spans 10 residues. Germline CDR1 and CDR2: WSHSY and SAAADI. DNA of the CDR3: TGCGCCAGCAGGAGACAGGGCTACACCTTC. It is translated as CASRRQGYTF.

The genes are TRBV19 and TRBJ1-5, with no clear D. CDR3 size: 15 residues. The germline V gene has CDR1 LNHDA and CDR2 SQIVND (reference sequence). V dropped 3 bases and J dropped 2 bases, with 11 bases sitting between them. CDR3 DNA sequence: TGTGCCAGTAGTATCACGGTTTTAGGCAATCAGCCCCAGCATTTT. This encodes CASSITVLGNQPQHF.

Remarks on this clonotype: A clone one base away is much larger, so this may be a read error. The CDR3 carries no conserved terminal phenylalanine or tryptophan, so it likely arises from a read error. The chain joins TRBV7-2 to TRBJ2-7; D possibly corresponds to TRBD1 (5 bases). Trimming shortened V by 8 bases and J by 2 bases, and 13 bases separated the two germline ends. CDR3 length: 13 amino acids. Germline-derived CDR1 and CDR2 are SGHTA and FQGNSA. CDR3 region: CASVDTDTYEQYL. The DNA for the CDR3 is TGTGCCAGCGTGGACACCGACACCTACGAGCAGTACCTC.

This clonotype turned up a few times. A junction end diverges from the germline sequence, so it may reflect a read error. The rearrangement joins TRBV10-1 to TRBJ1-5; no clear D gene. The CDR3 contains 14 residues. CDR1 and CDR2 (germline): WNHNN, SYGVQD (reference sequence). The CDR3: CASSFGQFDQPQHF. In DNA form, the CDR3 reads TGTGCCAGCAGTTTTGGGCAGTTCGATCAGCCCCAGCATTTT.